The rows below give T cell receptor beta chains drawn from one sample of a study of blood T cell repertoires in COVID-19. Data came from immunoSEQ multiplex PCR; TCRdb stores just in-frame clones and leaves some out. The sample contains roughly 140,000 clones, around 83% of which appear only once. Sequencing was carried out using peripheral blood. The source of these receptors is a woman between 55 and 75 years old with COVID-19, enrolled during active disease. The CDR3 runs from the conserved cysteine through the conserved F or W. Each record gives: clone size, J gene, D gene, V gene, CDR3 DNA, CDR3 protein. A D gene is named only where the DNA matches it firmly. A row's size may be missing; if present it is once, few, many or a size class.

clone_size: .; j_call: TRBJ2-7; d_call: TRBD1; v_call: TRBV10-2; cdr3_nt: TGCGCCAGCAGCCAGGGACAGGGTGGTTACGAGCAGTACTTC; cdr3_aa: CASSQGQGGYEQYF
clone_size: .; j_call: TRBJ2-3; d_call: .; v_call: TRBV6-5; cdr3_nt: TGTGCCAGCAGCTCCGGAGGAGATACGCAGTATTTT; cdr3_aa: CASSSGGDTQYF
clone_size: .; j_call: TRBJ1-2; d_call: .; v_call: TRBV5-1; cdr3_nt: TGCGCCAGCAGGCGGATGGAGGGAGGTGTTCATGGCTACACCTTC; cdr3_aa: CASRRMEGGVHGYTF
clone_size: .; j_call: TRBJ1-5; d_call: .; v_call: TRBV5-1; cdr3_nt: TGCGCCAGCAGTCCCGGGGATCTGAGCAATCAGCCCCAGCATTTT; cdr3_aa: CASSPGDLSNQPQHF
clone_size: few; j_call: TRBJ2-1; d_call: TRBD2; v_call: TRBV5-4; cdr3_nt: TGTGCCAGCAGCTTGGGGGGTAGCGGGAGGGCCATGAATGAGCAGTTCTTC; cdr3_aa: CASSLGGSGRAMNEQFF
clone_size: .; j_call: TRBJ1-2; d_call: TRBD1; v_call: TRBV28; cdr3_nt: TGTGCCAGCAGGGGACAGGGGAGCTTTGGCTACACCTTC; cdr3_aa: CASRGQGSFGYTF
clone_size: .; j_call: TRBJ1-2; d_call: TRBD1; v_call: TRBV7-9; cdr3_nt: TGTGCCAGCAGCTTAGCGTTGGGACAGGTGGGGAATGGCTACACCTTC; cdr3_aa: CASSLALGQVGNGYTF
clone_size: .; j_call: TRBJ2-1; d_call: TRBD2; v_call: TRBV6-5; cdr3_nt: TGTGCCAGCGGGGGACTAGAATTAGATGAGCAGTTCTTC; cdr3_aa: CASGGLELDEQFF
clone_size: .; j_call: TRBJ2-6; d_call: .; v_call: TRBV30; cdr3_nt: TGTGCCTGGAAATATTATAGCTCTGGGGCCAACGTCCTGACTTTC; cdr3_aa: CAWKYYSSGANVLTF
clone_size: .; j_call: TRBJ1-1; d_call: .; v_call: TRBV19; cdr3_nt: TGTGCCAGTAGCTCTGTGGGGGCCGGAGCTTTCTTT; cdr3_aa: CASSSVGAGAFF
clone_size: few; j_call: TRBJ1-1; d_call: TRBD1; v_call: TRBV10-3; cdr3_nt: TGTGCCACCCGGGACAGTGGTTCAAGGGGTACTGAAGCTTTCTTT; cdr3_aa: CATRDSGSRGTEAFF
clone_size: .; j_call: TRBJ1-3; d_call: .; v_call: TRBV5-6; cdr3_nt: TGTGCCAGCAGCTACACAGGAAACACCATATATTTT; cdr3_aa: CASSYTGNTIYF
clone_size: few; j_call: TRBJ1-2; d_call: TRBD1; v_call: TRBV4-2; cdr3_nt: TGTGCCAGCACCACGACAGGGGGAGGCTACACCTTC; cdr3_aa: CASTTTGGGYTF
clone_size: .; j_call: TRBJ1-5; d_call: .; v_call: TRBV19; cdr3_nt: TGTGCCAGTAGTATAGTTCCAGGGAATCAGCCCCAGCATTTT; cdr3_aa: CASSIVPGNQPQHF
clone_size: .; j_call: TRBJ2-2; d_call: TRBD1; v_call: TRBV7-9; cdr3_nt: TGTGCCAGCAGCTCAAGGACAGGGGGAAACGGGGAGCTGTTTTTT; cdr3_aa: CASSSRTGGNGELFF
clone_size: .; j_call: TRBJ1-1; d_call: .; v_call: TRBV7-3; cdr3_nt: TGTGCCAGCAGCTTAACAGTCGGGACTGAAGCTTTCTTT; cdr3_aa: CASSLTVGTEAFF
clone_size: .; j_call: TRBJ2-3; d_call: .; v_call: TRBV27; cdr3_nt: TGTGCCAGCAGTTTATCCCTTTTCCTTGGGCAGTCTAGCACAGATACGCAGTATTTT; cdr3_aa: CASSLSLFLGQSSTDTQYF
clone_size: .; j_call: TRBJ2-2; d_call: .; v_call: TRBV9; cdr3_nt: TGTGCCAGCAGCGTACATTCGAACACCGGGGAGCTGTTTTTT; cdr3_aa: CASSVHSNTGELFF